The 15 T cell receptor beta chains below were found in one sample sequenced in a study of lymphopenia after photon versus proton radiotherapy. Produced via immunoSEQ multiplex PCR; TCRdb's table is partial and in-frame only. The sample holds about 18,000 clones, approximately 80% seen once. The sequenced sample was peripheral blood, obtained from a patient treated with proton-based radiotherapy. The receptors were sampled from a man aged 65-85 years with pancreatic cancer.

This clone appeared a few times. The rearrangement joins TRBV11-2 to TRBJ2-3; D may be TRBD2 (5 bases). CDR1 SGHAT and CDR2 FQNNGV come from the germline V gene. Deletions cut 3 bases from V and 2 bases from J, with 9 bases between. CDR3 length: 14 amino acids. The CDR3 is CASSFERTTDTQYF. The CDR3 region has the DNA TGTGCCAGCAGCTTCGAGCGGACCACAGATACGCAGTATTTT.

This sequence joins TRBV19 and TRBJ2-7, with unresolved D. The germline gives CDR1 LNHDA, CDR2 SQIVND (reference sequence). V was clipped by 5 bases and J by 1 base, with 9 bases between them. The CDR3 contains 13 residues. The CDR3 region has the DNA TGTGCCAGTAGTCTTGGGATTTCCTACGAGCAGTACTTC. It translates to CASSLGISYEQYF.

This clone was recorded a few times. The V and J genes are TRBV19 and TRBJ1-2; D is uncertain. Germline V gene lookup returns CDR1 LNHDA and CDR2 SQIVND (reference sequence). The V end was cut by 9 bases, the J end by 4 bases, with 12 bases between. CDR3 length: 12 amino acids. The CDR3 nucleotides read TGTGCCAGCCGCCGGGGTGGCTATGGCTACACCTTC. Translating gives CASRRGGYGYTF. The complete variable domain, with remaining parts taken from reference TRBV19 and TRBJ1-2, reads DGGITQSPKYLFRKEGQNVTLSCEQNLNHDAMYWYRQDPGQGLRLIYYSQIVNDFQKGDIAEGYSVSREKKESFPLTVTSAQKNPTAFYLCASRRGGYGYTFGSGTRLTVV.

The chain links TRBV11-2 to TRBJ2-7, with 7 bases fitting TRBD1. J gave up 4 bases and V 1 base, and 7 bases lay outside the gene matches. The CDR3 sequence is 15 residues long. CDR1 SGHAT and CDR2 FQNNGV come from the germline V gene. DNA for the CDR3: TGTGCCAGCAGCTTAGGCTGGGACAGCCCATACGAGCAGTACTTC. It yields the protein CASSLGWDSPYEQYF. The variable domain in full, completed from reference TRBV11-2 and TRBJ2-7, reads EAGVAQSPRYKIIEKRQSVAFWCNPISGHATLYWYQQILGQGPKLLIQFQNNGVVDDSQLPKDRFSAERLKGVDSTLKIQPAKLEDSAVYLCASSLGWDSPYEQYFGPGTRLTVT.

The CDR3 here is CATSSSKGVSGTLYEQYF. The CDR3 DNA sequence: TGTGCCACCAGCAGTTCTAAGGGGGTTTCAGGGACCCTCTACGAGCAGTACTTC. This sequence joins TRBV15 and TRBJ2-7; possibly TRBD1 for D (6 bases). Germline V gene data show CDR1 as LNHNV and CDR2 as YYDKDF (reference sequence). This CDR3 has 18 residues. With 3 bases removed from V and 3 bases from J, the gap between germline ends came to 24 bases.

The chain has TRBV27 and TRBJ2-5; TRBD1 aligns across 7 bases. Looked up from germline, CDR1 is MNHEY and CDR2 is SMNVEV (reference sequence). CDR3 length: 15 amino acids. Trimming took 4 bases from V and 5 from J; bases not matched to a gene: 10. CDR3 region: CASSSGTARMETQYF. CDR3 bases: TGTGCCAGCAGTTCCGGGACAGCTAGGATGGAGACCCAGTACTTC.

The chain is built from TRBV5-8 and TRBJ1-1; TRBD1 is a possible D gene (6 bases). The CDR3 extends over 17 amino acids. CDR1 SGHTS and CDR2 YDEGEE come from the germline V gene. The V gene lost 7 bases and the J gene lost 0 bases, with 22 bases spanning the gap. The DNA for the CDR3 is TGTGCCAGCGGGGTTAGAGGGGGATTCACAATGAACACTGAAGCTTTCTTT. Its translation: CASGVRGGFTMNTEAFF.

The chain links TRBV7-9 to TRBJ2-5; the D is unclear. V lost 3 bases to trimming and J lost 6 bases, with 8 bases between them. The V gene's germline CDR1 is SEHNR and CDR2 FQNEAQ (reference sequence). CDR3 size: 12 residues. CDR3 sequence (DNA): TGTGCCAGCAGCTTCGAAGTAAAGACCCAGTACTTC. This translates into CASSFEVKTQYF.

The chain joins TRBV11-2 to TRBJ1-2; the D gene is possibly TRBD1 (5 bases). This CDR3 has 13 residues. V was clipped by 1 base and J by 6 bases, with 9 bases between them. Per the germline V gene, CDR1 is SGHAT and CDR2 is FQNNGV. CDR3 coding DNA: TGTGCCAGCAGCTTAGTTGGCAGGGATGGCTACACCTTC. It encodes CASSLVGRDGYTF. The whole variable domain, remainder taken from reference TRBV11-2 and TRBJ1-2, is EAGVAQSPRYKIIEKRQSVAFWCNPISGHATLYWYQQILGQGPKLLIQFQNNGVVDDSQLPKDRFSAERLKGVDSTLKIQPAKLEDSAVYLCASSLVGRDGYTFGSGTRLTVV.

This clone was recorded once. This sequence joins TRBV11-3 and TRBJ2-5, with 11 bases matching TRBD2. The J call is uncertain, as TRBJ2-7 better fits the DNA end. This CDR3 region has 15 residues. Germline CDR1 SGHNT, CDR2 YENEEA. CDR3 DNA: TGTGCCAGCAGCTCCGGGACTAGCGGAGCCTACGAGCAGTACTTC. This codes for CASSSGTSGAYEQYF.

This clone was observed a single time. The chain employs TRBV4-2 and TRBJ2-5; 11 bases are shared with TRBD2. Trimming cost V 4 bases and J 2 bases; bases outside gene matches: 6. CDR1 and CDR2 from the germline V gene are LGHNA and YNFKEQ. This CDR3 comprises 16 residues. The CDR3 coding sequence is TGTGCCAGCAGCCGATCTAGCGGGGGGACTCAAGAGACCCAGTACTTC. It translates to CASSRSSGGTQETQYF.

The V gene is TRBV5-1, the J gene TRBJ2-1; perhaps D is TRBD1 or TRBD2 (5 bases each). CDR3 length: 15 residues. The germline CDR1 and CDR2 sequences are SGHRS and YFSETQ. Deletions cut 2 bases from V and 1 base from J, with 10 bases between. The CDR3 protein is CASSFRDGSYNEQFF. CDR3 DNA sequence: TGCGCCAGCAGCTTCCGGGACGGGTCCTACAATGAGCAGTTCTTC. Supplemented by reference TRBV5-1 and TRBJ2-1, the full variable domain reads KAGVTQTPRYLIKTRGQQVTLSCSPISGHRSVSWYQQTPGQGLQFLFEYFSETQRNKGNFPGRFSGRQFSNSRSEMNVSTLELGDSALYLCASSFRDGSYNEQFFGPGTRLTVL.

The J gene is TRBJ2-7, the V gene TRBV6-1; possible D gene TRBD2, 6 bases. V was shortened by 2 bases and J by 7 bases, with 15 bases between the two germline ends. The CDR3 spans 14 residues. Germline V gives CDR1 MNHNS, CDR2 SASEGT. The CDR3 bases are TGTGCCAGCAGTGAACTGGGGGGAGCAACGGAGCAGTACTTC. Its translation is CASSELGGATEQYF.

The CDR3 is CASSFRGYSNQPQHF. In nucleotides, the CDR3 is TGTGCCAGCAGCTTCAGGGGATATAGCAATCAGCCCCAGCATTTT. This sequence joins TRBV5-4 and TRBJ1-5; possibly TRBD1 for D (6 bases). The CDR3 runs to 15 residues. Looked up from germline, CDR1 is SGHNT and CDR2 is YYREEE (reference sequence). V was trimmed by 2 bases and J by 0 bases, leaving 9 bases between them.

The chain combines TRBV7-8 with TRBJ2-3, with 13 bases fitting TRBD2. This CDR3 is 20 amino acids long. The J segment lost 7 bases and the V segment lost 7 bases, leaving 23 bases of the junction unmatched. Germline CDR1 reads SGHVS; CDR2 reads FQNEAQ. The CDR3 nucleotides read TGTGCCAGCACCCCATCGGCCACTAGCGGGGGGGGAGCGATCAGATATACGCAGTATTTT. Protein: CASTPSATSGGGAIRYTQYF.